Listed below are T cell receptor beta chains from one sample, sequenced in a study of blood T cell repertoires in COVID-19. The data were produced by immunoSEQ multiplex PCR, yet TCRdb's version contains in-frame clones alone and is incomplete. The profile shows approximately 150,000 clones, about 87% of them singletons. The sample taken for sequencing was peripheral blood. All receptors derive from a woman in her 50s with acute or convalescent COVID-19. Each CDR3 is given with its conserved first and last residue. The D gene is left open where the match is weak. For some rows the clone size is stated as once, few or many, or as a class when expanded; others skip it.

cdr3_nt: TGTGCCAGCAGCGTCCGAGATATCTCCTACAATGAGCAGTTCTTC; cdr3_aa: CASSVRDISYNEQFF; j_call: TRBJ2-1; clone_size: few; d_call: -; v_call: TRBV9
cdr3_nt: TGTGCCAGCAGCCTGACTACGACTAGGAGCTACACCTTC; cdr3_aa: CASSLTTTRSYTF; j_call: TRBJ1-2; clone_size: -; d_call: -; v_call: TRBV3-1/TRBV3-2
cdr3_nt: TGTGCCAGCAGACAAAGCTCTGGAAACACCATATATTTT; cdr3_aa: CASRQSSGNTIYF; j_call: TRBJ1-3; clone_size: -; d_call: -; v_call: TRBV9
cdr3_nt: TGTGCCAGCAGCCAAGAGGCCGGGGGGAACACCGGGGAGCTGTTTTTT; cdr3_aa: CASSQEAGGNTGELFF; j_call: TRBJ2-2; clone_size: -; d_call: -; v_call: TRBV4-2
cdr3_nt: TGTGCCAGCGTCAGGAACACTGAAGCTTTCTTT; cdr3_aa: CASVRNTEAFF; j_call: TRBJ1-1; clone_size: -; d_call: -; v_call: TRBV2
cdr3_nt: TGTGCCACCAGCAGAGATATCCAGGGTGACGAGCAGTACTTC; cdr3_aa: CATSRDIQGDEQYF; j_call: TRBJ2-7; clone_size: -; d_call: -; v_call: TRBV15
cdr3_nt: TGTGCCTGGAGATTTTCCACTAGCACAGATACGCAGTATTTT; cdr3_aa: CAWRFSTSTDTQYF; j_call: TRBJ2-3; clone_size: -; d_call: -; v_call: TRBV30
cdr3_nt: TGTGCCAGCAGCCAAGGAGGTATTGGAAACACCATATATTTT; cdr3_aa: CASSQGGIGNTIYF; j_call: TRBJ1-3; clone_size: -; d_call: -; v_call: TRBV3-1/TRBV3-2
cdr3_nt: TGCGCCAGCAGCTGGGCAGGGGCATACACAGATACGCAGTATTTT; cdr3_aa: CASSWAGAYTDTQYF; j_call: TRBJ2-3; clone_size: once; d_call: -; v_call: TRBV5-1
cdr3_nt: TGCGCCAGTGGACAGGGAGAGATGGGCAATGAAAAACTGTTTTTT; cdr3_aa: CASGQGEMGNEKLFF; j_call: TRBJ1-4; clone_size: -; d_call: TRBD1; v_call: TRBV5-1
cdr3_nt: TGTGCCAGTAGTATAGCCAGGGGTGGTAGTGGCTACACCTTC; cdr3_aa: CASSIARGGSGYTF; j_call: TRBJ1-2; clone_size: -; d_call: -; v_call: TRBV19
cdr3_nt: TGTGCCAGTATGAGGGAGAGCTCTGGAAACACCATATATTTT; cdr3_aa: CASMRESSGNTIYF; j_call: TRBJ1-3; clone_size: -; d_call: -; v_call: TRBV19
cdr3_nt: TGCGCCAGCAGTGAGTCGCGTCTTCTCGCTGAGACCCAGTACTTC; cdr3_aa: CASSESRLLAETQYF; j_call: TRBJ2-5; clone_size: -; d_call: -; v_call: TRBV10-1
cdr3_nt: TGTGCCAGCAGCTTGAGGGGGCTTAAAGACGAGCAGTACTTC; cdr3_aa: CASSLRGLKDEQYF; j_call: TRBJ2-7; clone_size: once; d_call: TRBD1; v_call: TRBV5-4
cdr3_nt: TGTGCCATCGAGGGACAGTCAAACACCATATATTTT; cdr3_aa: CAIEGQSNTIYF; j_call: TRBJ1-3; clone_size: -; d_call: TRBD1; v_call: TRBV10-3
cdr3_nt: TGCAGTGCTAGTTTCCCACGTCCTAGCGCCTCCTACAATGAGCAGTTCTTC; cdr3_aa: CSASFPRPSASYNEQFF; j_call: TRBJ2-1; clone_size: -; d_call: -; v_call: TRBV20-1
cdr3_nt: TGTGCCAGCAGTTTACACCCTAGCGGGGGGCAAGAGACCCAGTACTTC; cdr3_aa: CASSLHPSGGQETQYF; j_call: TRBJ2-5; clone_size: -; d_call: TRBD2; v_call: TRBV27
cdr3_nt: TGTGCCAGCAGTTACGTGGACAATCGGAACACTGAAGCTTTCTTT; cdr3_aa: CASSYVDNRNTEAFF; j_call: TRBJ1-1; clone_size: few; d_call: -; v_call: TRBV6-5
cdr3_nt: TGTGCCAGCTCACGAAGGGGGTTTGATGAGCAGTTCTTC; cdr3_aa: CASSRRGFDEQFF; j_call: TRBJ2-1; clone_size: few; d_call: -; v_call: TRBV18
cdr3_nt: TGTGCCAGCAGCCATATCCTTAAGGGGGCAGGGGACCTCTACGAGCAGTACTTC; cdr3_aa: CASSHILKGAGDLYEQYF; j_call: TRBJ2-7; clone_size: -; d_call: TRBD1; v_call: TRBV3-1/TRBV3-2
cdr3_nt: TGTGCCAGCAGCTTGACAGGGCTCACTGAAGCTTTCTTT; cdr3_aa: CASSLTGLTEAFF; j_call: TRBJ1-1; clone_size: -; d_call: TRBD1; v_call: TRBV6-2/TRBV6-3
cdr3_nt: TGTGCCAGCAGCCCGCCTTTCGGGACAGGGGAGACTGAAGCTTTCTTT; cdr3_aa: CASSPPFGTGETEAFF; j_call: TRBJ1-1; clone_size: -; d_call: TRBD1; v_call: TRBV7-9
cdr3_nt: TGTGCCAGCTCACCACTAGCGGGAGGACGAACCGGGGAGCTGTTTTTT; cdr3_aa: CASSPLAGGRTGELFF; j_call: TRBJ2-2; clone_size: -; d_call: TRBD2; v_call: TRBV18
cdr3_nt: TGTGCCAGCAGCCAAGGGGCGGGAGAATCAGATACGCAGTATTTT; cdr3_aa: CASSQGAGESDTQYF; j_call: TRBJ2-3; clone_size: -; d_call: TRBD2; v_call: TRBV3-1/TRBV3-2
cdr3_nt: TGTGCCAGCAGCTTGGACACGAGCTCTGGAAACACCATATATTTT; cdr3_aa: CASSLDTSSGNTIYF; j_call: TRBJ1-3; clone_size: few; d_call: -; v_call: TRBV7-7
cdr3_nt: TGTGCCAGCAGCTTGCGGGGGTATGATCAGCCCCAGCATTTT; cdr3_aa: CASSLRGYDQPQHF; j_call: TRBJ1-5; clone_size: -; d_call: -; v_call: TRBV5-6
cdr3_nt: TGTGCCAGTAGTATCGGGGGAGCCCAGCCCCAGCATTTT; cdr3_aa: CASSIGGAQPQHF; j_call: TRBJ1-5; clone_size: few; d_call: -; v_call: TRBV19
cdr3_nt: TGTGCCAGCAGCTTCAAAGGACAGGGCCCTGATCAGCCCCAGCATTTT; cdr3_aa: CASSFKGQGPDQPQHF; j_call: TRBJ1-5; clone_size: -; d_call: TRBD1; v_call: TRBV7-3
cdr3_nt: TGCGCCAGCAGCTTTACATCGTTATGGGATACGCAGTATTTT; cdr3_aa: CASSFTSLWDTQYF; j_call: TRBJ2-3; clone_size: -; d_call: -; v_call: TRBV5-1
cdr3_nt: TGTGCCAGCAGCCCCGGACAGGGTGATCAGCCCCAGCATTTT; cdr3_aa: CASSPGQGDQPQHF; j_call: TRBJ1-5; clone_size: -; d_call: TRBD1; v_call: TRBV3-1/TRBV3-2
cdr3_nt: TGCGCCAGCAGTGTATCCCTCCACACCGGGGAGCTGTTTTTT; cdr3_aa: CASSVSLHTGELFF; j_call: TRBJ2-2; clone_size: -; d_call: -; v_call: TRBV10-2
cdr3_nt: TGTGCCAGCAGCAGTAGCGGGGGGCTGTACAATGAGCAGTTCTTC; cdr3_aa: CASSSSGGLYNEQFF; j_call: TRBJ2-1; clone_size: once; d_call: TRBD2; v_call: TRBV9
cdr3_nt: TGTGCCTCGTCAGGGCGCCTGGGGGGCGAGCAGTACTTC; cdr3_aa: CASSGRLGGEQYF; j_call: TRBJ2-7; clone_size: once; d_call: -; v_call: TRBV6-5
cdr3_nt: TGTGCCAGCTCACCACGGGCTAGCGGAGAGACCCAGTACTTC; cdr3_aa: CASSPRASGETQYF; j_call: TRBJ2-5; clone_size: -; d_call: TRBD2; v_call: TRBV18
cdr3_nt: TGCGCCAGCAGCCAGCCCCTAACAGGGGCCTACGAGCAGTACTTC; cdr3_aa: CASSQPLTGAYEQYF; j_call: TRBJ2-7; clone_size: few; d_call: TRBD1; v_call: TRBV4-1
cdr3_nt: TGTGCCAGCAGCGTAGAGGCTTGGCGACAGGGCTACACTGAAGCTTTCTTT; cdr3_aa: CASSVEAWRQGYTEAFF; j_call: TRBJ1-1; clone_size: -; d_call: TRBD1; v_call: TRBV9
cdr3_nt: TGTGCCAGCTCACCATTTGGTCGAGACGAGCAGTACTTC; cdr3_aa: CASSPFGRDEQYF; j_call: TRBJ2-7; clone_size: few; d_call: -; v_call: TRBV18
cdr3_nt: TGTGCCAGCACCTGGAAACCCCGACTAGCGGTGTCTGCACACAGTACAGATACGCAGTATTTT; cdr3_aa: CASTWKPRLAVSAHSTDTQYF; j_call: TRBJ2-3; clone_size: -; d_call: TRBD2; v_call: TRBV27
cdr3_nt: TGTGCCAGCAGCCGAACAGGGGACATTCAGTACTTC; cdr3_aa: CASSRTGDIQYF; j_call: TRBJ2-4; clone_size: -; d_call: TRBD1; v_call: TRBV3-1/TRBV3-2
cdr3_nt: TGCAGCGTTGGCAGACAGGGGTCGCAGTTCTTC; cdr3_aa: CSVGRQGSQFF; j_call: TRBJ2-1; clone_size: once; d_call: TRBD1; v_call: TRBV29-1
cdr3_nt: TGTGCCATCCAGGACAGCGCCTTGAACACTGAAGCTTTCTTT; cdr3_aa: CAIQDSALNTEAFF; j_call: TRBJ1-1; clone_size: once; d_call: -; v_call: TRBV10-3
cdr3_nt: TGTGCCAGCAGCTTAGGGCAGAGCTTCCAGGGCGAGCAGTACTTC; cdr3_aa: CASSLGQSFQGEQYF; j_call: TRBJ2-7; clone_size: -; d_call: -; v_call: TRBV5-6
cdr3_nt: TGTGCCAGCAGTGAACATTCTGGGGCGCGGCAGCCCCAGCATTTT; cdr3_aa: CASSEHSGARQPQHF; j_call: TRBJ1-5; clone_size: -; d_call: -; v_call: TRBV6-1
cdr3_nt: TGTGCCAGCAGAGTAACCGGGACAGGGTTCCCTAATTTT; cdr3_aa: CASRVTGTGFPNF; j_call: TRBJ1-3; clone_size: -; d_call: TRBD1; v_call: TRBV28
cdr3_nt: TGTGCCAGCAGCGACAGGGGCAACTATGGCTACACCTTC; cdr3_aa: CASSDRGNYGYTF; j_call: TRBJ1-2; clone_size: -; d_call: TRBD1; v_call: TRBV11-3
cdr3_nt: TGCGCCAGCAGCTTGGCCTTAGGAGGAGTAGTTACTGAAGCTTTCTTT; cdr3_aa: CASSLALGGVVTEAFF; j_call: TRBJ1-1; clone_size: -; d_call: -; v_call: TRBV5-1
cdr3_nt: TGTGCCTGGAACAGCGGGTCGAACAATGAGCAGTTCTTC; cdr3_aa: CAWNSGSNNEQFF; j_call: TRBJ2-1; clone_size: -; d_call: -; v_call: TRBV30
cdr3_nt: TGCGCCAGCAGCCAAGACAGGGTGTCCTACGAGCAGTACTTC; cdr3_aa: CASSQDRVSYEQYF; j_call: TRBJ2-7; clone_size: -; d_call: -; v_call: TRBV4-1
cdr3_nt: TGTGCCACCAGTGATTCACAGGGGGCAGGTGAAAAACTGTTTTTT; cdr3_aa: CATSDSQGAGEKLFF; j_call: TRBJ1-4; clone_size: -; d_call: TRBD1; v_call: TRBV24-1
cdr3_nt: TGTGCCAGTAGTATCCCCGACAGGGGGCCAGGGCAGCCCCAGCATTTT; cdr3_aa: CASSIPDRGPGQPQHF; j_call: TRBJ1-5; clone_size: few; d_call: TRBD1; v_call: TRBV19
cdr3_nt: TGTGCCAGCAGCCCAGGGGCGAACTATGGCTACACCTTC; cdr3_aa: CASSPGANYGYTF; j_call: TRBJ1-2; clone_size: -; d_call: -; v_call: TRBV7-3
cdr3_nt: TGTGCCAGCAGCTGGGGACAGGGTCAAGCTTTCTTT; cdr3_aa: CASSWGQGQAFF; j_call: TRBJ1-1; clone_size: -; d_call: TRBD1; v_call: TRBV5-6
cdr3_nt: TGTGCCAGCAGGGGAGGACAGGGGGAACGCGATGAGCAGTTCTTC; cdr3_aa: CASRGGQGERDEQFF; j_call: TRBJ2-1; clone_size: -; d_call: TRBD1; v_call: TRBV6-4
cdr3_nt: TGTGCCAGTAGATCCCTAGCGGGGCAAAGCACAGATACGCAGTATTTT; cdr3_aa: CASRSLAGQSTDTQYF; j_call: TRBJ2-3; clone_size: once; d_call: TRBD2; v_call: TRBV19
cdr3_nt: TGTGCCAGCAGTTGGGACAGGGCCTACCCGTATAGCAATCAGCCCCAGCATTTT; cdr3_aa: CASSWDRAYPYSNQPQHF; j_call: TRBJ1-5; clone_size: -; d_call: TRBD1; v_call: TRBV28